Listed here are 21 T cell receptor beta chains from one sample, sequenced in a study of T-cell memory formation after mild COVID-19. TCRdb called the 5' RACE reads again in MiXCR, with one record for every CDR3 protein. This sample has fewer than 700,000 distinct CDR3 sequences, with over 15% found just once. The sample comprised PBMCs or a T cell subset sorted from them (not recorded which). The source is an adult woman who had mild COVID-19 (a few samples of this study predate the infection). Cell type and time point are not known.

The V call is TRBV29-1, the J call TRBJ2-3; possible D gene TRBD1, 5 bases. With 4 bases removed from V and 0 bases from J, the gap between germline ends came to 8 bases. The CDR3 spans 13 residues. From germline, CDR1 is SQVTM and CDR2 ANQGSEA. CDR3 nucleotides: TGCAGCGTTGGACAGACTAGCACAGATACGCAGTATTTT. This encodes CSVGQTSTDTQYF.

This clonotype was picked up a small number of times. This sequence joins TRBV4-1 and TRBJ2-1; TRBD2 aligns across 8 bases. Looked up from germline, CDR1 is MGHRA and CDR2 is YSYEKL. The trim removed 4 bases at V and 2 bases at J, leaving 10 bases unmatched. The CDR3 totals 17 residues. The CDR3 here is CASSLYGGGSTYNEQFF. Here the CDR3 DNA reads TGCGCCAGCAGCCTTTACGGGGGGGGTAGCACCTACAATGAGCAGTTCTTC.

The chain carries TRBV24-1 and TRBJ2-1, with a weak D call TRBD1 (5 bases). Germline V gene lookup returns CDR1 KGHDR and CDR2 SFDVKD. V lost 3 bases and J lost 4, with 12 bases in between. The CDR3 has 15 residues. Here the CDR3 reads CATSDVQVRYNEQFF. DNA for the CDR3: TGTGCCACCAGTGATGTACAGGTTCGATACAATGAGCAGTTCTTC.

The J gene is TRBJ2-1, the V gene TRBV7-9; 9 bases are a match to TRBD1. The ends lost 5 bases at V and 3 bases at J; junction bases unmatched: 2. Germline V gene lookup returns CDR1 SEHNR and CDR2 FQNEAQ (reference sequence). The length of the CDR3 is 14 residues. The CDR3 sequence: CASSRTGDYNEQFF. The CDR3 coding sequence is TGTGCCAGCAGCCGGACAGGGGACTACAATGAGCAGTTCTTC.

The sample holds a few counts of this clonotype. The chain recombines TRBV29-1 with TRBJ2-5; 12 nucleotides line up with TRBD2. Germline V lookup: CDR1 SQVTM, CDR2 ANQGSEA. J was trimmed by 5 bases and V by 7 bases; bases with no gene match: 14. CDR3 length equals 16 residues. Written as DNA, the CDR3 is TGCAGCGCCGCGATGACTAGCGGGAGAAGTTTGGAGACCCAGTACTTC. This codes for CSAAMTSGRSLETQYF.

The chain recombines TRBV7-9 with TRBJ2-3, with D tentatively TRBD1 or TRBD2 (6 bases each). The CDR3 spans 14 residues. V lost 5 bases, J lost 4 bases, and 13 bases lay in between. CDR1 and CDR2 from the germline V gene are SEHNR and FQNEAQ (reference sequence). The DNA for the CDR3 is TGTGCCAGCAGCGAGGGGGGCCGGGCAGATACGCAGTATTTT. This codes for CASSEGGRADTQYF.

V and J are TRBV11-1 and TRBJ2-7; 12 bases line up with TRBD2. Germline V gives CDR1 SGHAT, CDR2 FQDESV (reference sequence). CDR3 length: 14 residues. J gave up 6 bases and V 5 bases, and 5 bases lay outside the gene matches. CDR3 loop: CASSITSGGSEQYF. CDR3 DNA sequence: TGTGCCAGCAGCATCACTAGCGGGGGGAGCGAGCAGTACTTC.

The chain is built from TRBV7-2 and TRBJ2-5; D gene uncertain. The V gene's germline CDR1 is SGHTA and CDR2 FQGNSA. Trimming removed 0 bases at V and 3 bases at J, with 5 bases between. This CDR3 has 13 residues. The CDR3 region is CASSLAPKETQYF. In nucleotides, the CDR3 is TGTGCCAGCAGCTTAGCTCCGAAAGAGACCCAGTACTTC.

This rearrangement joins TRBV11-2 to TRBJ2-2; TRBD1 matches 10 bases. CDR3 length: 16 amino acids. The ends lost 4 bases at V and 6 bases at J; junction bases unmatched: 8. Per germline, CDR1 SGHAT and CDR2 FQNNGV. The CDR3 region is CASSYAGTGVPGELFF. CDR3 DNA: TGTGCCAGCAGCTACGCCGGGACAGGGGTTCCCGGGGAGCTGTTTTTT. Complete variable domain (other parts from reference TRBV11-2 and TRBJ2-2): EAGVAQSPRYKIIEKRQSVAFWCNPISGHATLYWYQQILGQGPKLLIQFQNNGVVDDSQLPKDRFSAERLKGVDSTLKIQPAKLEDSAVYLCASSYAGTGVPGELFFGEGSRLTVL.

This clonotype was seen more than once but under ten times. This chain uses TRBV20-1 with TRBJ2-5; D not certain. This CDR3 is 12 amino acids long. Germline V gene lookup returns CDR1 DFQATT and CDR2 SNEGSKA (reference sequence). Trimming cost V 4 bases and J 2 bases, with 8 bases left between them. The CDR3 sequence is CSAISGQETQYF. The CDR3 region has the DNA TGCAGTGCTATATCCGGGCAAGAGACCCAGTACTTC.

CDR3 in amino acids: CASSSSAGKLQPYEQYF. The CDR3 DNA reads TGTGCCAGCAGCTCTAGCGCCGGGAAACTTCAACCCTACGAGCAGTACTTC. This chain links TRBV7-2 with TRBJ2-7; maybe TRBD2 (6 bases). Germline V gives CDR1 SGHTA, CDR2 FQGNSA. The CDR3 covers 17 residues. Deletions cut 4 bases from V and 2 bases from J, with 21 bases between.

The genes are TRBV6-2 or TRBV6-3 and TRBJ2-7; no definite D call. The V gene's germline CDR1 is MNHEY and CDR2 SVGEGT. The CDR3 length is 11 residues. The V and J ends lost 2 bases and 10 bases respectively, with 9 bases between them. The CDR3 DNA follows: TGTGCCAGCAGTTACAACCGTAACCAGTACTTC. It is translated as CASSYNRNQYF.

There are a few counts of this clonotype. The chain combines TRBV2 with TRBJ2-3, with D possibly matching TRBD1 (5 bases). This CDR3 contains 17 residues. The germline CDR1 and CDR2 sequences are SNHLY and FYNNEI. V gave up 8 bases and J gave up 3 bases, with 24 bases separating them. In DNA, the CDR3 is TGTGCCAGCTCCGACCTAGGACAAAACCTGCTTACAGATACGCAGTATTTT. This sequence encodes CASSDLGQNLLTDTQYF.

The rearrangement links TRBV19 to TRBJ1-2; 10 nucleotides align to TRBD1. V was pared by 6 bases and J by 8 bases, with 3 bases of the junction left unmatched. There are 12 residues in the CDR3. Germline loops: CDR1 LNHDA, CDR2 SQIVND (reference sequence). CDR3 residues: CASRTGGAGYTF. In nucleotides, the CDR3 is TGTGCCAGTAGGACAGGGGGCGCGGGCTACACCTTC. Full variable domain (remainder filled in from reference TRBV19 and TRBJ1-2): DGGITQSPKYLFRKEGQNVTLSCEQNLNHDAMYWYRQDPGQGLRLIYYSQIVNDFQKGDIAEGYSVSREKKESFPLTVTSAQKNPTAFYLCASRTGGAGYTFGSGTRLTVV.

The CDR3 sequence: CASSYNRVNTEAFF. CDR3 in DNA: TGTGCCAGCAGTTATAACAGGGTGAACACTGAAGCTTTCTTT. V is TRBV6-6 and J is TRBJ1-1; D perhaps matches TRBD1 (6 bases). The CDR3 totals 14 residues. Germline V gene data show CDR1 as MNHNY and CDR2 as SVGAGI (reference sequence). Between the trimmed V and J ends, which lost 3 bases and 0 bases, there was a span of 8 bases.

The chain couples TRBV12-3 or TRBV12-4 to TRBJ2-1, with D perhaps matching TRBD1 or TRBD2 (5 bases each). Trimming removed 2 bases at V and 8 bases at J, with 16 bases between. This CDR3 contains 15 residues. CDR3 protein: CASSLTGAASHEQFF. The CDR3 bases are TGTGCCAGCAGTTTAACCGGGGCCGCCAGCCATGAGCAGTTCTTC.

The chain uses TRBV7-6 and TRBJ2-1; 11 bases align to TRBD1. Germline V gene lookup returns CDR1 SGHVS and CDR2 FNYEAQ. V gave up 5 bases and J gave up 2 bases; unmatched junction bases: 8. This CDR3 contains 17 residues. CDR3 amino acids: CASSASRTGGPYNEQFF. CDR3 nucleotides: TGTGCCAGCAGCGCTAGCAGGACAGGGGGCCCCTACAATGAGCAGTTCTTC.

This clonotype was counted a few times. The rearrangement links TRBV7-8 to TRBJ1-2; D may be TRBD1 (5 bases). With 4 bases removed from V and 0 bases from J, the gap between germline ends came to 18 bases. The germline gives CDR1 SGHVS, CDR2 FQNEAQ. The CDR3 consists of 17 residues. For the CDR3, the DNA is TGTGCCAGCAGCTCAACCTACCGGGACCTGACTAACTATGGCTACACCTTC. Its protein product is CASSSTYRDLTNYGYTF.

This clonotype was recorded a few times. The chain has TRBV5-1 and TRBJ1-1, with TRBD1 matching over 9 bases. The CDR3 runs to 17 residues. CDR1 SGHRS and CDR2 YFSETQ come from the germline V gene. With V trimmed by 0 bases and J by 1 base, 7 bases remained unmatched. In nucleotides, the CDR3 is TGCGCCAGCAGCTTGGCATGGACAGGGGTCTCGAACACTGAAGCTTTCTTT. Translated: CASSLAWTGVSNTEAFF.

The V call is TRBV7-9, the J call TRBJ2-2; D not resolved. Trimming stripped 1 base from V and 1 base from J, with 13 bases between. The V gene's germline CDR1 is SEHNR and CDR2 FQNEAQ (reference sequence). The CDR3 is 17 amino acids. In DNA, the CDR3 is TGTGCCAGCAGCTTAGAATCCCCTACCTTGAACACCGGGGAGCTGTTTTTT. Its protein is CASSLESPTLNTGELFF.

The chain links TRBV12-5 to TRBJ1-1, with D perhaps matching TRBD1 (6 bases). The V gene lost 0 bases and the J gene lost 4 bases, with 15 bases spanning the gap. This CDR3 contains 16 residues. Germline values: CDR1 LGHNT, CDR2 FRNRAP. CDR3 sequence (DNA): TGTGCTAGTGGTTTGGTACGGGCAGGGGAGGGCACTGAAGCTTTCTTT. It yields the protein CASGLVRAGEGTEAFF.